Detailed here is one T cell receptor (beta chain). Germline V lookup: CDR1 MGHRA, CDR2 YSYEKL. CDR3 length equals 17 residues. This entry is derived from a study of T cells expressing NK-cell markers. Study overall: Most of the eight sequenced donors tested HCMV-seropositive; one tested seronegative.

Reanalyzing the 5' RACE reads, TCRdb keeps one entry per CDR3 protein, without DNA. The sample has some 460,000 distinct CDR3 sequences; the top ten hold roughly 1.4%. The source material was blood T cells: a sorted CD56 or NKG2C T cell subset, CD4+ or CD8+ T cells, or bulk PBMC T cells (not recorded which). This receptor was obtained from a woman aged 50 to 60 in good health. The chain links TRBV4-1 to TRBJ1-4; TCRdb reports TRBD1, a call that lacks DNA to check it against. The CDR3 sequence: CASSPHLAGTNPEKLFF.